This T cell receptor beta chain was sequenced during a study of shared T cell receptors in the human thymus. V lost 5 bases and J lost 5; bases outside the gene matches: 8. The CDR3 covers 14 residues. Looked up from germline, CDR1 is MNHEY and CDR2 is SMNVEV (reference sequence). This clone was seen a handful of times. Sequencing was performed with immunoSEQ multiplex PCR; in TCRdb, only in-frame clones are kept and a portion is missing. Of almost 550,000 clones listed, approximately 78% are singletons. The same data also contributed to another study, on human thymus T cells. As that report states: Donation came from healthy Finnish infants having corrective surgery for congenital heart defects. Related reports documented highly overlapping thymic repertoires among unrelated individuals.

Sequenced material: thymocytes. The receptor was isolated from a boy less than two years old with a congenital heart defect. J is TRBJ1-1 and V is TRBV27; TRBD1 agrees at 7 bases. The CDR3 DNA sequence: TGTGCCAGCAGTCCATCAGGGGGAAGGACTGAAGCTTTCTTT. Translated: CASSPSGGRTEAFF.